Each of the 14 T cell receptor beta chains below was sequenced from the same sample in a study of regulatory T cells in long-lasting Graves disease. HTBI primers from iRepertoire and Arm-PCR of CDR3 regions yielded the TCR beta libraries. TCRdb re-analysed the multiplex PCR reads in MiXCR, keeping a single row per CDR3 protein. This sample carries hundreds of thousands of distinct CDR3 sequences, around 21% of them seen once, and the ten largest clones take 7.8%. The time point was: persistent/refractory GD, antithyroid drugs over 5 years with positive TRAb. From PBMCs, RNA was extracted and then used to make the TCR library. This material consisted of peripheral blood mononuclear cells (PBMCs), taken when the disease was refractory, from a patient treated with antithyroid drugs. The receptors were gathered from a female donor with Graves disease.

This chain connects TRBV20-1 to TRBJ1-5; maybe TRBD1 (5 bases). V gave up 6 bases and J gave up 0 bases, with 12 bases separating them. The CDR3 runs 14 residues. Germline V gives CDR1 DFQATT, CDR2 SNEGSKA (reference sequence). CDR3 sequence (DNA): TGCAGTGCCTCGGGCAGGGATAGCAATCAGCCCCAGCATTTT. Its protein product is CSASGRDSNQPQHF.

This clonotype was found many times. V gene TRBV6-2 or TRBV6-3 combines with J gene TRBJ2-7; 7 bases fit TRBD2. The V gene's germline CDR1 is MNHEY and CDR2 SVGEGT. The CDR3 loop spans 16 amino acids. V shed 2 bases and J 0 bases; nucleotides not matched to a gene: 7. The CDR3 is CASSYPSTGGSYEQYF. Here the CDR3 DNA reads TGTGCCAGCAGTTACCCCTCTACGGGAGGCTCCTACGAGCAGTACTTC.

This clonotype showed up many times. This chain connects TRBV12-3 or TRBV12-4 to TRBJ1-2, with TRBD1 identical over 7 bases. CDR3 size: 13 residues. V lost 3 bases and J lost 8; bases outside the gene matches: 6. Written as DNA, the CDR3 is TGTGCCAGCAGTTTCAGACAGGGTTCCGGCTACACCTTC. Protein sequence: CASSFRQGSGYTF.

This chain connects TRBV3-1 to TRBJ2-3, with D uncertain. In germline, CDR1 is LGHDT, CDR2 YNNKEL (reference sequence). The CDR3 contains 15 residues. V was trimmed by 1 base and J by 2 bases, leaving 10 bases between them. The CDR3 loop is CASSQGWDPTDTQYF. The DNA for the CDR3 is TGTGCCAGCAGCCAAGGATGGGATCCCACAGATACGCAGTATTTT.

This clonotype was seen at least ten times. The V call is TRBV5-6, the J call TRBJ2-7; 7 nucleotides agree with TRBD2. This CDR3 has 14 residues. The germline gives CDR1 SGHDT, CDR2 YYEEEE. V shed 1 base, J shed 3 bases, and the junction held 4 bases outside the gene matches. The chain's CDR3 is CASSLLAVNYEQYF. CDR3 coding DNA: TGTGCCAGCAGCTTGCTAGCGGTGAACTACGAGCAGTACTTC.

This clonotype was detected only a few times. CDR3 protein: CASSYRGRLSGNTIYF. The CDR3 region has the DNA TGTGCCAGCAGTTACCGGGGACGGCTTTCTGGAAACACCATATATTTT. This chain uses TRBV6-2 or TRBV6-3 with TRBJ1-3; D is perhaps TRBD1 (5 bases). V was shortened by 2 bases and J by 1 base, with 12 bases between the two germline ends. Germline-derived CDR1 and CDR2 are MNHEY and SVGEGT. CDR3 length: 16 residues.

The chain couples TRBV5-1 to TRBJ2-3; 7 nucleotides agree with TRBD2. Germline V gives CDR1 SGHRS, CDR2 YFSETQ. The ends lost 2 bases at V and 2 bases at J; junction bases unmatched: 8. CDR3 length equals 16 residues. CDR3 in DNA: TGCGCCAGCAGCTTTCCAAGCGGGATTTTCACAGATACGCAGTATTTT. Translated: CASSFPSGIFTDTQYF.

This chain uses TRBV6-6 with TRBJ2-3; TRBD2 matches 12 bases. Losses at the gene ends were 0 bases for V and 0 bases for J; bases not matched to a gene: 4. Per germline, CDR1 MNHNY and CDR2 SVGAGI (reference sequence). The CDR3 runs to 18 residues. DNA of the CDR3: TGTGCCAGCAGTTACTCGACTAGCGGGAGTCTTAGCACAGATACGCAGTATTTT. Translation: CASSYSTSGSLSTDTQYF.

CDR3 sequence (DNA): TGTGCCAGCAACCCTAGCGGCCACTACGAGCAGTACTTC. Its protein is CASNPSGHYEQYF. This chain joins TRBV9 and TRBJ2-7; 7 nucleotides agree with TRBD2. This CDR3 region has 13 residues. From germline, CDR1 is SGDLS and CDR2 YYNGEE. V lost 6 bases to trimming and J lost 3 bases; unmatched junction nucleotides: 6.

This clonotype was picked up many times. The chain has TRBV20-1 and TRBJ2-7; TRBD1 is a possible D gene (6 bases). V lost 5 bases and J lost 3, with 14 bases in between. In germline, CDR1 is DFQATT, CDR2 SNEGSKA (reference sequence). The CDR3 is 13 residues long. The chain's CDR3 is CSAPQGNVYEQYF. CDR3 bases: TGCAGTGCTCCACAGGGAAATGTCTACGAGCAGTACTTC.

This clonotype was seen ten or more times. This sequence joins TRBV11-2 and TRBJ2-7, with a tentative D call TRBD1 (5 bases). The germline V and J ends were trimmed by 5 bases and 4 bases, with 12 bases remaining between them. This CDR3 spans 13 amino acids. CDR1 is SGHAT and CDR2 is FQNNGV in the germline V gene. For the CDR3, the DNA is TGTGCCAGCAGCCTGGCAGGGATTTACGAGCAGTACTTC. Protein product: CASSLAGIYEQYF. Variable domain in full (rest from reference TRBV11-2 and TRBJ2-7): EAGVAQSPRYKIIEKRQSVAFWCNPISGHATLYWYQQILGQGPKLLIQFQNNGVVDDSQLPKDRFSAERLKGVDSTLKIQPAKLEDSAVYLCASSLAGIYEQYFGPGTRLTVT.

This clonotype has at least ten counts. V and J are TRBV12-5 and TRBJ2-7; a weak D match, TRBD2 (6 bases). Germline lookup yields CDR1 LGHNT and CDR2 FRNRAP. Trimming shortened V by 5 bases and J by 6 bases, and 8 bases separated the two germline ends. This CDR3 region has 11 residues. The chain's CDR3 is CASGTGLEQYF. CDR3 DNA sequence: TGTGCTAGTGGTACGGGACTCGAGCAGTACTTC. The entire variable domain, with the rest obtained from reference TRBV12-5 and TRBJ2-7, is as follows: DARVTQTPRHKVTEMGQEVTMRCQPILGHNTVFWYRQTMMQGLELLAYFRNRAPLDDSGMPKDRFSAEMPDATLATLKIQPSEPRDSAVYFCASGTGLEQYFGPGTRLTVT.

This clonotype was seen a handful of times. The CDR3 DNA sequence: TGTGCCAGCACGAAAGACAGGGTCAATGGCTACACCTTC. It codes for CASTKDRVNGYTF. This chain links TRBV6-1 with TRBJ1-2; 7 bases align to TRBD1. Trimming took 7 bases from V and 6 from J; bases not matched to a gene: 8. The CDR3 contains 13 residues. CDR1 and CDR2 (germline): MNHNS, SASEGT.

This clonotype was detected only once. The chain couples TRBV6-1 to TRBJ2-1, with TRBD1 identical over 8 bases. The CDR3 loop spans 18 amino acids. The trim removed 5 bases at V and 3 bases at J, leaving 15 bases unmatched. CDR1 MNHNS and CDR2 SASEGT come from the germline V gene. CDR3 in amino acids: CASSRPGQARENYNEQFF. The CDR3 DNA is TGTGCCAGCAGTCGCCCGGGACAGGCGAGAGAAAACTACAATGAGCAGTTCTTC.